The clone carrying this TCR beta chain occurred a few times. Its antigen is still unknown. This specimen comes from a study of T cell repertoires in cytomegalovirus infection. Study summary: Recently described HLA-C-restricted plus well-studied HLA-B-restricted CMV epitopes were used. From public TCR beta signatures came an indication of both CMV infection and matching HLA type.

Looked up from germline, CDR1 is DFQATT and CDR2 is SNEGSKA (reference sequence). CDR3 length: 15 residues. Trimming took 8 bases from V and 6 from J; bases not matched to a gene: 16. Study-wide results and caveats: People with CMV and the relevant HLA were identified by cumulative public TCR beta family frequency.

Via MiXCR, TCRdb re-called the reads, giving one row per CDR3 protein. The sample consists of nearly 700,000 distinct CDR3 sequences, roughly 30% of them appearing once. The rearrangement joins TRBV20-1 to TRBJ2-5; 9 bases align to TRBD2. The receptor was derived from a human donor in good health (CMV status not recorded). Some clones in this sample may be carry-over from other donors' samples. This material consisted of cultured PBMCs, taken from culture after CMV antigen stimulation. CDR3 DNA: TGCAGTTCCAACATACCCGGGACTAGCATGCAGACCCAGTACTTC. It translates to CSSNIPGTSMQTQYF.